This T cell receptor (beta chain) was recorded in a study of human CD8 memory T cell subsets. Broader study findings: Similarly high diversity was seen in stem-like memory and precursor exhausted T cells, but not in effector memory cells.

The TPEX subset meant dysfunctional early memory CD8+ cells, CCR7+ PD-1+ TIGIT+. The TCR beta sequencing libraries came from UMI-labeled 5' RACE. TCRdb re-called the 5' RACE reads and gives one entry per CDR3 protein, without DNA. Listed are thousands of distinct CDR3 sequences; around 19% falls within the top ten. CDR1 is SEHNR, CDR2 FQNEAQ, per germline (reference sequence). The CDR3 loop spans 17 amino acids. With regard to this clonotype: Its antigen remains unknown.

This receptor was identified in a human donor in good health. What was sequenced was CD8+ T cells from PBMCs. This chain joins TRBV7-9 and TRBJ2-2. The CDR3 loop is CASSPLSTDLNTGELFF.